There are a few counts of the clone carrying this T cell receptor beta chain. What it binds is unknown. This record comes from a study of cytomegalovirus exposure and HLA in healthy donors. Study-wide results and caveats: Rarity held for most TCR sequences, but there were some public TCRs that occurred in many donors. Associated with HLA alleles at 0.05 false discovery rate in a later analysis were over 15,000 TCR beta sequences. Among donors in an Asian-associated ancestry cluster, a later analysis reportedly found fewer N-insertions than the roughly 610-donor mean. In a later analysis, V- and J-gene trimming of beta chains associated with a DCLRE1C missense variant, replicated independently.

PCR employed 60 Vbeta and 13 Jbeta primers. TCRdb keeps only in-frame clones here, not all; method: immunoSEQ multiplex PCR. This sample has about 200,000 clones, with over 65% found just once. The sequenced sample consisted of PBMCs. The sequence was obtained from a woman aged 25 to 39 in good health and CMV-seronegative.

CDR3 sequence (DNA): TGCGCCAGCAGCTTGGGACTAGCGGGAGGGCCTTTGGATGAGCAGTTCTTC. It specifies CASSLGLAGGPLDEQFF. The chain is built from TRBV5-1 and TRBJ2-1; 14 bases match TRBD2. CDR1 and CDR2 from the germline V gene are SGHRS and YFSETQ. V dropped 0 bases and J dropped 8; count of bases not matched to a gene: 7. This CDR3 has 17 amino acids. Full variable domain (outside the CDR3, taken from reference TRBV5-1 and TRBJ2-1): KAGVTQTPRYLIKTRGQQVTLSCSPISGHRSVSWYQQTPGQGLQFLFEYFSETQRNKGNFPGRFSGRQFSNSRSEMNVSTLELGDSALYLCASSLGLAGGPLDEQFFGPGTRLTVL.